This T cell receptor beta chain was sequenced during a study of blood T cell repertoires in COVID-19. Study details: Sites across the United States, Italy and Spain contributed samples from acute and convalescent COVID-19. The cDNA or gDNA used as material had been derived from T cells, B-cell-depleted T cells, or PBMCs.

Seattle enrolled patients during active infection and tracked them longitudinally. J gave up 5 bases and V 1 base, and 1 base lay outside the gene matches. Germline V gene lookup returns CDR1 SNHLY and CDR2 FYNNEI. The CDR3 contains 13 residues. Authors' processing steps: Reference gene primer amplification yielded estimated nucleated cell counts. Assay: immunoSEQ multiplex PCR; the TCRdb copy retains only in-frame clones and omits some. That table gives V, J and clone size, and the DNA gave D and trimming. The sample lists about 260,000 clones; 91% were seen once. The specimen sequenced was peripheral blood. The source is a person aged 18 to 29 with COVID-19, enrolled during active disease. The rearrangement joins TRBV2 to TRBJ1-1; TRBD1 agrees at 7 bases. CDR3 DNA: TGTGCCAGCAGTGAAGAACAGGGGACTGAAGCTTTCTTT. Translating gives CASSEEQGTEAFF.